Listed below are T cell receptor beta chains from one sample, sequenced in a study of T-cell memory formation after mild COVID-19. Each CDR3 protein gets one entry after TCRdb re-called the 5' RACE reads with MiXCR. Among approximately 260,000 distinct CDR3 sequences listed, roughly 15% were seen once. The sample was PBMCs or a T cell subset sorted from them (not recorded which). Receptor source: a man between 18 and 35 years old who had mild COVID-19 (a few samples of this study predate the infection). Cell type and time point are not known. Each CDR3 is given with its conserved first and last residue. Each record gives: V gene, J gene, D gene, clone size, CDR3 protein, CDR3 DNA. A D gene is named only where the DNA matches it firmly. Part of the rows lack a size; the others show once, few, many or a class for expanded clones.

v_call: TRBV27; j_call: TRBJ1-2; d_call: -; clone_size: few; cdr3_aa: CASSFYLGRTPLF; cdr3_nt: TGTGCCAGCAGTTTTTATTTGGGTCGGACCCCCCTCTTC
v_call: TRBV2; j_call: TRBJ2-3; d_call: TRBD1; clone_size: -; cdr3_aa: CASTGRQGSDTQYF; cdr3_nt: TGTGCCAGCACGGGGAGACAGGGATCAGATACGCAGTATTTT
v_call: TRBV4-1; j_call: TRBJ2-7; d_call: TRBD1; clone_size: -; cdr3_aa: CATSGGDRAPEQYF; cdr3_nt: TGCGCCACCTCGGGCGGGGACAGGGCCCCCGAGCAGTACTTC
v_call: TRBV27; j_call: TRBJ2-7; d_call: -; clone_size: -; cdr3_aa: CASSFGGNYEQYF; cdr3_nt: TGTGCCAGCAGTTTTGGGGGGAACTACGAGCAGTACTTC
v_call: TRBV12-3/TRBV12-4; j_call: TRBJ2-1; d_call: TRBD2; clone_size: once; cdr3_aa: CASSSRGGYNEQFF; cdr3_nt: TGTGCCAGCAGTTCTCGGGGGGGATACAATGAGCAGTTCTTC
v_call: TRBV14; j_call: TRBJ2-4; d_call: TRBD1; clone_size: many; cdr3_aa: CASSQGQGTLGYF; cdr3_nt: TGTGCCAGCAGCCAAGGACAGGGCACCCTCGGATACTTC
v_call: TRBV20-1; j_call: TRBJ2-7; d_call: -; clone_size: many; cdr3_aa: CSARSQIGYEQYF; cdr3_nt: TGCAGTGCTAGGAGCCAGATCGGCTACGAGCAGTACTTC
v_call: TRBV4-3; j_call: TRBJ1-1; d_call: -; clone_size: -; cdr3_aa: CASSQERGGRRRAFF; cdr3_nt: TGCGCCAGCAGCCAAGAAAGGGGGGGACGGAGACGGGCTTTCTTT
v_call: TRBV7-9; j_call: TRBJ1-1; d_call: -; clone_size: few; cdr3_aa: CASSPPRREGIGAFF; cdr3_nt: TGTGCCAGCAGCCCACCACGGCGGGAGGGTATAGGAGCTTTCTTT
v_call: TRBV6-5; j_call: TRBJ2-3; d_call: -; clone_size: -; cdr3_aa: CASSYADSGLADTQYF; cdr3_nt: TGTGCCAGCAGTTACGCGGATTCAGGGCTCGCAGATACGCAGTATTTT
v_call: TRBV4-2; j_call: TRBJ2-1; d_call: -; clone_size: few; cdr3_aa: CASSQDRQEQFF; cdr3_nt: TGTGCCAGCAGCCAAGATCGGCAAGAGCAGTTCTTC
v_call: TRBV29-1; j_call: TRBJ2-7; d_call: -; clone_size: -; cdr3_aa: CSVELGGAYEQYF; cdr3_nt: TGCAGCGTTGAATTAGGTGGCGCCTACGAGCAGTACTTC
v_call: TRBV21-1; j_call: TRBJ2-2; d_call: -; clone_size: few; cdr3_aa: CASSERAGDHTNTGELFF; cdr3_nt: TGTGCCAGCAGCGAACGAGCGGGGGACCACACGAACACCGGGGAGCTGTTTTTT
v_call: TRBV18; j_call: TRBJ2-5; d_call: TRBD2; clone_size: many; cdr3_aa: CASSPGLAGNQETQYF; cdr3_nt: TGTGCCAGCTCACCCGGACTAGCGGGGAACCAAGAGACCCAGTACTTC
v_call: TRBV5-1; j_call: TRBJ2-5; d_call: -; clone_size: -; cdr3_aa: CASSYGVQETQYF; cdr3_nt: TGCGCCAGCAGCTATGGGGTGCAAGAGACCCAGTACTTC
v_call: TRBV20-1; j_call: TRBJ1-5; d_call: -; clone_size: -; cdr3_aa: CSARWGVGNQPQHF; cdr3_nt: TGCAGTGCTAGGTGGGGGGTAGGCAATCAGCCCCAGCATTTT
v_call: TRBV29-1; j_call: TRBJ1-2; d_call: TRBD1; clone_size: few; cdr3_aa: CSVPRQGLDYGYTF; cdr3_nt: TGCAGCGTTCCCCGACAGGGGCTCGACTATGGCTACACCTTC
v_call: TRBV28; j_call: TRBJ1-1; d_call: -; clone_size: -; cdr3_aa: CASSLRGSGAFF; cdr3_nt: TGTGCCAGCAGTTTACGGGGATCTGGAGCTTTCTTT
v_call: TRBV10-3; j_call: TRBJ1-6; d_call: TRBD1; clone_size: -; cdr3_aa: CAISPDAGGQINSPLHF; cdr3_nt: TGTGCCATCAGTCCTGACGCGGGGGGACAGATTAATTCACCCCTCCACTTT
v_call: TRBV7-6; j_call: TRBJ2-5; d_call: -; clone_size: many; cdr3_aa: CASSLGGTTARETQYF; cdr3_nt: TGTGCCAGCAGCTTAGGGGGTACTACGGCGCGAGAGACCCAGTACTTC
v_call: TRBV3-1; j_call: TRBJ2-5; d_call: -; clone_size: -; cdr3_aa: CASSQVRGNSTFQETQYF; cdr3_nt: TGTGCCAGCAGCCAAGTTCGGGGTAACTCCACCTTTCAAGAGACCCAGTACTTC
v_call: TRBV7-3; j_call: TRBJ2-2; d_call: -; clone_size: many; cdr3_aa: CASSPEGSTGELFF; cdr3_nt: TGTGCCAGCAGCCCCGAGGGGAGCACCGGGGAGCTGTTTTTT
v_call: TRBV6-2/TRBV6-3; j_call: TRBJ2-3; d_call: -; clone_size: few; cdr3_aa: CASRRPWGTDTQYF; cdr3_nt: TGTGCCAGCAGGAGACCGTGGGGGACAGATACGCAGTATTTT
v_call: TRBV11-1; j_call: TRBJ2-1; d_call: -; clone_size: -; cdr3_aa: CASSLVRAAVQEQFF; cdr3_nt: TGTGCCAGCAGCTTAGTTCGCGCAGCGGTGCAGGAGCAGTTCTTC
v_call: TRBV7-3; j_call: TRBJ2-2; d_call: -; clone_size: -; cdr3_aa: CASSQFTGELFF; cdr3_nt: TGTGCCAGCAGCCAGTTCACCGGGGAGCTGTTTTTT
v_call: TRBV6-5; j_call: TRBJ2-5; d_call: -; clone_size: many; cdr3_aa: CASSFSGAQETQYF; cdr3_nt: TGTGCCAGCAGTTTCTCAGGCGCCCAAGAGACCCAGTACTTC
v_call: TRBV20-1; j_call: TRBJ2-1; d_call: TRBD2; clone_size: -; cdr3_aa: CSARWTSGGYEQFF; cdr3_nt: TGCAGTGCTAGATGGACTAGCGGGGGCTATGAGCAGTTCTTC
v_call: TRBV27; j_call: TRBJ2-7; d_call: -; clone_size: -; cdr3_aa: CASSRNRASKSYEQYF; cdr3_nt: TGTGCCAGCAGTCGGAACAGGGCCTCAAAATCCTACGAGCAGTACTTC
v_call: TRBV29-1; j_call: TRBJ1-1; d_call: -; clone_size: -; cdr3_aa: CSAERMAANTEAFF; cdr3_nt: TGCAGCGCGGAAAGGATGGCCGCGAACACTGAAGCTTTCTTT
v_call: TRBV4-1; j_call: TRBJ1-4; d_call: -; clone_size: -; cdr3_aa: CASSQLRQSEKLFF; cdr3_nt: TGCGCCAGCAGCCAACTACGACAAAGTGAAAAACTGTTTTTT
v_call: TRBV30; j_call: TRBJ2-5; d_call: -; clone_size: many; cdr3_aa: CAWSEGAQTGETQYF; cdr3_nt: TGTGCCTGGAGTGAGGGAGCACAAACGGGGGAGACCCAGTACTTC
v_call: TRBV11-1; j_call: TRBJ2-5; d_call: TRBD1; clone_size: few; cdr3_aa: CASSPLAPGTGRTQETQYF; cdr3_nt: TGTGCCAGCAGCCCACTAGCCCCCGGGACAGGGCGCACTCAAGAGACCCAGTACTTC
v_call: TRBV20-1; j_call: TRBJ2-1; d_call: -; clone_size: -; cdr3_aa: CSASPASPYNEQFF; cdr3_nt: TGCAGTGCTAGTCCGGCTAGTCCCTACAATGAGCAGTTCTTC
v_call: TRBV12-3/TRBV12-4; j_call: TRBJ2-2; d_call: -; clone_size: -; cdr3_aa: CASSSNRGGGELFF; cdr3_nt: TGTGCCAGCAGCTCTAACAGGGGAGGCGGGGAGCTGTTTTTT
v_call: TRBV5-6; j_call: TRBJ2-7; d_call: -; clone_size: -; cdr3_aa: CASSFRGTYEQYF; cdr3_nt: TGTGCCAGCAGCTTCCGGGGTACCTACGAGCAGTACTTC
v_call: TRBV4-3; j_call: TRBJ2-7; d_call: TRBD1; clone_size: few; cdr3_aa: CASSLDRAGEQYF; cdr3_nt: TGCGCCAGCAGTTTGGACAGGGCCGGCGAGCAGTACTTC
v_call: TRBV24-1; j_call: TRBJ1-6; d_call: -; clone_size: few; cdr3_aa: CATSEGKHWESPLHF; cdr3_nt: TGTGCCACCAGTGAAGGCAAACACTGGGAGTCACCCCTCCACTTT
v_call: TRBV4-2; j_call: TRBJ2-3; d_call: TRBD1; clone_size: few; cdr3_aa: CASSRTGATDTQYF; cdr3_nt: TGTGCCAGCAGTCGGACAGGGGCCACAGATACGCAGTATTTT
v_call: TRBV7-3; j_call: TRBJ1-1; d_call: -; clone_size: -; cdr3_aa: CASSPDGKVGRRAFF; cdr3_nt: TGTGCCAGCAGCCCAGACGGGAAAGTGGGGAGGCGAGCTTTCTTT
v_call: TRBV12-3/TRBV12-4; j_call: TRBJ2-1; d_call: -; clone_size: few; cdr3_aa: CASSWTTGNEQFF; cdr3_nt: TGTGCCAGCAGTTGGACAACGGGCAATGAGCAGTTCTTC
v_call: TRBV5-1; j_call: TRBJ2-1; d_call: -; clone_size: few; cdr3_aa: CASRVSPGDALNEQFF; cdr3_nt: TGCGCCAGCCGCGTTTCCCCAGGGGATGCATTAAATGAGCAGTTCTTC
v_call: TRBV9; j_call: TRBJ2-5; d_call: TRBD1; clone_size: -; cdr3_aa: CASSHLGGRNRETQYF; cdr3_nt: TGTGCCAGCAGCCACCTAGGGGGCCGAAACCGGGAGACCCAGTACTTC
v_call: TRBV29-1; j_call: TRBJ1-4; d_call: TRBD1; clone_size: few; cdr3_aa: CSVVIQGAEKLFF; cdr3_nt: TGCAGCGTTGTGATCCAGGGGGCGGAAAAACTGTTTTTT
v_call: TRBV11-2; j_call: TRBJ2-5; d_call: -; clone_size: few; cdr3_aa: CASSLDGSPIETQYF; cdr3_nt: TGTGCCAGCAGCTTAGATGGGTCACCAATTGAGACCCAGTACTTC
v_call: TRBV12-3/TRBV12-4; j_call: TRBJ2-3; d_call: TRBD2; clone_size: few; cdr3_aa: CASSPHQRGSLTDTQYF; cdr3_nt: TGTGCCAGCAGCCCCCACCAGCGGGGGTCCCTCACAGATACGCAGTATTTT
v_call: TRBV7-6; j_call: TRBJ2-2; d_call: -; clone_size: -; cdr3_aa: CASRSSRTGELFF; cdr3_nt: TGTGCCAGCAGGTCTAGTCGTACCGGGGAGCTGTTTTTT
v_call: TRBV12-3/TRBV12-4; j_call: TRBJ2-5; d_call: -; clone_size: few; cdr3_aa: CASTLGAGRGETQYF; cdr3_nt: TGTGCCAGCACCTTGGGTGCCGGCAGGGGAGAGACCCAGTACTTC
v_call: TRBV7-9; j_call: TRBJ1-1; d_call: -; clone_size: -; cdr3_aa: CASSLALFVYEAFF; cdr3_nt: TGTGCCAGCAGCTTAGCGTTGTTTGTCTACGAAGCTTTCTTT
v_call: TRBV7-2; j_call: TRBJ1-1; d_call: -; clone_size: -; cdr3_aa: CASREWGTEAFF; cdr3_nt: TGTGCCAGCAGGGAGTGGGGCACTGAAGCTTTCTTT
v_call: TRBV12-5; j_call: TRBJ2-3; d_call: TRBD1; clone_size: -; cdr3_aa: CASGLVGQGPTDTQYF; cdr3_nt: TGTGCTAGTGGTTTGGTGGGACAGGGGCCAACAGATACGCAGTATTTT
v_call: TRBV5-1; j_call: TRBJ2-5; d_call: -; clone_size: few; cdr3_aa: CASSISRAEETQYF; cdr3_nt: TGCGCCAGCAGCATCAGTAGGGCAGAAGAGACCCAGTACTTC
v_call: TRBV20-1; j_call: TRBJ1-6; d_call: -; clone_size: -; cdr3_aa: CSAQGPGTSPLHF; cdr3_nt: TGCAGTGCTCAGGGGCCAGGGACTTCACCCCTCCACTTT
v_call: TRBV12-3/TRBV12-4; j_call: TRBJ2-1; d_call: -; clone_size: -; cdr3_aa: CASIPGLASYNEQFF; cdr3_nt: TGTGCCAGCATCCCCGGGCTAGCTAGTTACAATGAGCAGTTCTTC
v_call: TRBV2; j_call: TRBJ2-3; d_call: -; clone_size: -; cdr3_aa: CASSENPGTDTQYF; cdr3_nt: TGTGCCAGCAGTGAAAACCCAGGCACAGATACGCAGTATTTT
v_call: TRBV9; j_call: TRBJ2-1; d_call: TRBD2; clone_size: -; cdr3_aa: CASSVGLAGGQEQFF; cdr3_nt: TGTGCCAGCAGCGTGGGACTAGCGGGGGGGCAAGAGCAGTTCTTC
v_call: TRBV18; j_call: TRBJ1-1; d_call: -; clone_size: -; cdr3_aa: CASSPGSGGTEAFF; cdr3_nt: TGTGCCAGCTCACCAGGCTCGGGGGGGACTGAAGCTTTCTTT
v_call: TRBV11-2; j_call: TRBJ2-7; d_call: -; clone_size: -; cdr3_aa: CASRVGGGQYEQYF; cdr3_nt: TGTGCCAGCAGAGTCGGCGGGGGCCAGTACGAGCAGTACTTC
v_call: TRBV7-2; j_call: TRBJ1-4; d_call: -; clone_size: many; cdr3_aa: CASSITGLNEKLFF; cdr3_nt: TGTGCCAGCAGCATCACAGGTCTTAATGAAAAACTGTTTTTT
v_call: TRBV7-8; j_call: TRBJ1-2; d_call: -; clone_size: -; cdr3_aa: CASSLVVGVGYGYTF; cdr3_nt: TGTGCCAGCAGCTTAGTGGTAGGGGTAGGGTATGGCTACACCTTC
v_call: TRBV6-5; j_call: TRBJ2-5; d_call: TRBD1; clone_size: few; cdr3_aa: CASRLQGGSETQYF; cdr3_nt: TGTGCCAGCAGATTACAGGGGGGTTCAGAGACCCAGTACTTC